Listed below are T cell receptor beta chains from one sample, sequenced in a study of shared clonotypes between healthy human individuals. Clones were read by immunoSEQ multiplex PCR, and TCRdb kept only the in-frame ones, dropping some. This table holds roughly 2,000,000 clones, around 93% found once. Sample: naive CD8+ T cells from PBMCs. The receptors were sampled from a man in his late teens or twenties in good health. Some clones in this sample may be carry-over from other donors' samples. CDR3s include the opening cysteine and the closing phenylalanine or tryptophan. The order of the fields is V gene, clone size, D gene, J gene, CDR3 protein, CDR3 DNA. The D gene is left open where the match is weak. The listing skips clone size in some rows; elsewhere it reads once, few, many or a size class.

>TRBV5-1|NA|TRBD2|TRBJ2-7
CASSLTSGSPEQYF
TGCGCCAGCAGCTTGACTAGCGGGAGCCCCGAGCAGTACTTC
>TRBV7-9|NA|NA|TRBJ2-7
CASSHRDYEQYF
TGTGCCAGCAGCCACAGGGACTACGAGCAGTACTTC
>TRBV5-6|NA|TRBD2|TRBJ2-3
CASSSGLAGVWDTQYF
TGTGCCAGCAGCTCTGGACTAGCGGGAGTATGGGATACGCAGTATTTT
>TRBV27|NA|NA|TRBJ1-5
CASSLLGKGLNQPQHF
TGTGCCAGCAGTTTACTTGGGAAGGGCCTCAATCAGCCCCAGCATTTT
>TRBV6-4|once|NA|TRBJ1-5
CASSPSYSNQPQHF
TGTGCCAGCAGTCCATCCTATAGCAATCAGCCCCAGCATTTT
>TRBV28|NA|NA|TRBJ1-5
CASSFLLNQPQHF
TGTGCCAGCAGTTTCCTGTTGAATCAGCCCCAGCATTTT
>TRBV2|NA|NA|TRBJ2-7
CASSGLGSYEQYF
TGTGCCAGCAGTGGGTTAGGTTCCTACGAGCAGTACTTC
>TRBV7-9|few|NA|TRBJ1-2
CASMSSNYGYTF
TGTGCCAGCATGTCGTCTAACTATGGCTACACCTTC
>TRBV11-2|NA|NA|TRBJ2-3
CASSPSPGMDTQYF
TGTGCCAGCAGCCCCTCCCCGGGCATGGATACGCAGTATTTT
>TRBV5-4|NA|TRBD2|TRBJ2-1
CASSLGLAVYNEQFF
TGTGCCAGCAGCTTGGGCCTAGCGGTTTACAATGAGCAGTTCTTC
>TRBV11-2|NA|TRBD1|TRBJ2-7
CASRPRDSPYEQYF
TGTGCCAGCAGGCCTAGGGACAGCCCCTACGAGCAGTACTTC
>TRBV9|NA|NA|TRBJ2-2
CASSAGRSPGELFF
TGTGCCAGCAGCGCTGGGCGGAGTCCCGGGGAGCTGTTTTTT
>TRBV5-1|NA|NA|TRBJ1-1
CASSSSDRQMNTEAFF
TGCGCCAGCAGCTCCTCGGACAGACAGATGAACACTGAAGCTTTCTTT
>TRBV7-9|NA|NA|TRBJ2-7
CASSLVNIYEQYF
TGTGCCAGCAGCCTAGTGAACATCTACGAGCAGTACTTC
>TRBV7-6|NA|TRBD2|TRBJ2-7
CASSNNIAGAYEQYF
TGTGCCAGCAGTAATAATATAGCGGGCGCCTACGAGCAGTACTTC
>TRBV27|NA|NA|TRBJ2-3
CASRVGTDTQYF
TGTGCCAGCAGGGTAGGCACAGATACGCAGTATTTT
>TRBV29-1|NA|TRBD2|TRBJ2-7
CSVVAGGIYEQYF
TGCAGCGTTGTAGCGGGAGGGATCTACGAGCAGTACTTC
>TRBV28|NA|NA|TRBJ2-5
CASSLVQGTRETQYF
TGTGCCAGCAGTTTAGTGCAAGGAACGAGGGAGACCCAGTACTTC
>TRBV21-1|NA|NA|TRBJ2-4
CASSKERLAGGLAKNIQYF
TGTGCCAGCAGCAAAGAACGACTAGCGGGAGGTCTAGCCAAAAACATTCAGTACTTC
>TRBV7-9|NA|NA|TRBJ1-1
CASSPRTAKNTEAFF
TGTGCCAGCAGCCCAAGGACAGCTAAGAACACTGAAGCTTTCTTT
>TRBV11-2|NA|NA|TRBJ2-5
CASSVDSFEEILETQYF
TGTGCCAGCAGCGTGGACAGTTTTGAAGAAATTTTAGAGACCCAGTACTTC
>TRBV6-6|NA|NA|TRBJ1-1
CASSYGENTEAFF
TGTGCCAGCAGTTACGGTGAGAACACTGAAGCTTTCTTT
>TRBV7-9|NA|NA|TRBJ2-1
CASSLAQGVTYNEQFF
TGTGCCAGCAGCTTAGCGCAAGGGGTGACCTACAATGAGCAGTTCTTC
>TRBV6-5|NA|TRBD1|TRBJ1-1
CASSIGTGPEAFF
TGTGCCAGCAGCATAGGGACAGGCCCTGAAGCTTTCTTT
>TRBV11-2|once|TRBD2|TRBJ2-7
CASSLVRLADSYEQYF
TGTGCCAGCAGCTTAGTGCGGCTAGCGGACTCCTACGAGCAGTACTTC
>TRBV5-1|NA|NA|TRBJ2-1
CATGTGAFYNEQFF
TGCGCCACGGGCACAGGAGCTTTTTACAATGAGCAGTTCTTC
>TRBV6-5|NA|NA|TRBJ1-5
CASSYTGNQPQHF
TGTGCCAGCAGTTACACAGGCAATCAGCCCCAGCATTTT
>TRBV4-1|NA|NA|TRBJ2-2
CASRASRTGELFF
TGCGCCAGCAGGGCTAGTCGGACCGGGGAGCTGTTTTTT
>TRBV30|NA|NA|TRBJ2-7
CAWSGGIGGNEQYF
TGTGCCTGGAGTGGTGGAATAGGGGGGAACGAGCAGTACTTC
>TRBV29-1|NA|NA|TRBJ2-1
CSVGVRSYNEQFF
TGCAGCGTTGGCGTTCGCTCCTACAATGAGCAGTTCTTC
>TRBV9|NA|NA|TRBJ1-1
CASSVGVTTEAFF
TGTGCCAGCAGCGTGGGGGTGACCACTGAAGCTTTCTTT
>TRBV4-1|once|NA|TRBJ1-1
CASSQSPPGGEAFF
TGCGCCAGCAGCCAAAGCCCCCCTGGGGGGGAAGCTTTCTTT
>TRBV13|NA|NA|TRBJ2-1
CASSGGDRVETEQFF
TGTGCCAGCAGCGGGGGGGACAGAGTAGAAACCGAGCAGTTCTTC
>TRBV4-3|NA|TRBD2|TRBJ2-1
CASSRTGTSYGNEQFF
TGCGCCAGCAGCCGCACCGGGACTAGCTACGGGAATGAGCAGTTCTTC
>TRBV19|NA|TRBD1|TRBJ2-5
CASGDRVQETQYF
TGTGCCAGCGGGGACAGGGTCCAAGAGACCCAGTACTTC
>TRBV4-3|NA|NA|TRBJ1-2
CASSQGVGAGYGYTF
TGCGCCAGCAGCCAAGGTGTGGGGGCAGGCTATGGCTACACCTTC
>TRBV2|NA|TRBD1|TRBJ1-3
CASSNRDRAGNTIYF
TGTGCCAGCAGTAACCGGGACAGGGCTGGAAACACCATATATTTT
>TRBV9|NA|TRBD1|TRBJ2-5
CASSGPTSGGWETQYF
TGTGCCAGCAGCGGACCAACATCAGGGGGCTGGGAGACCCAGTACTTC
>TRBV28|NA|TRBD1|TRBJ1-4
CASSLAGGEKLFF
TGTGCCAGCAGTCTGGCAGGGGGTGAAAAACTGTTTTTT
>TRBV4-3|NA|NA|TRBJ1-4
CASSQDRGTNEKLFF
TGCGCCAGCAGCCAAGATCGAGGGACTAATGAAAAACTGTTTTTT
>TRBV28|few|NA|TRBJ1-1
CASSLKETSNTEAFF
TGTGCCAGCAGTTTAAAGGAGACATCGAACACTGAAGCTTTCTTT
>TRBV5-1|NA|TRBD1|TRBJ2-7
CASSLFIQDRGDEQYF
TGCGCCAGCAGCTTGTTTATCCAGGACAGGGGCGACGAGCAGTACTTC
>TRBV9|NA|NA|TRBJ1-1
CASSPSGGEFGTEAFF
TGTGCCAGCAGCCCGAGTGGGGGGGAGTTCGGCACTGAAGCTTTCTTT
>TRBV6-1|once|NA|TRBJ2-1
CASREWRRPNNEQFF
TGTGCCAGCAGGGAATGGCGGAGACCTAACAATGAGCAGTTCTTC
>TRBV4-1|NA|NA|TRBJ2-5
CASSQDQYLSRAQYF
TGCGCCAGCAGCCAAGATCAGTATCTAAGCCGGGCCCAGTACTTC
>TRBV7-9|once|NA|TRBJ2-6
CASSFRDPISGANVLTF
TGTGCCAGCAGCTTTCGGGACCCGATCTCTGGGGCCAACGTCCTGACTTTC
>TRBV11-2|NA|NA|TRBJ1-1
CASSLGGRTEAFF
TGTGCCAGCAGTTTAGGGGGAAGGACTGAAGCTTTCTTT
>TRBV11-1|few|NA|TRBJ2-5
CASSGLEGETQYF
TGTGCCAGCAGCGGTCTAGAAGGGGAGACCCAGTACTTC